This T cell receptor (beta chain) originates from a study of shared clonotypes between healthy human individuals. Turning to this clone: Its antigen is not known.

Study-level points and caveats: The expectation was that sequencing depth would affect clonotype sharing among donors.

Terminally differentiated effector memory CD45RA+ cells were excluded from the naive CD8 cells, which were CD45RO-negative and positively selected for CCR7. The CDR3 length is 17 residues. The trim removed 3 bases at V and 5 bases at J, leaving 4 bases unmatched. Germline CDR1 and CDR2: ENHRY and SYGVKD. Repertoires were generated with immunoSEQ multiplex PCR, while TCRdb's copy carries only in-frame clones and drops some. The data show some 600,000 clones, with around 96% seen just once and approximately 0.1% held by the top ten. This chain joins TRBV10-3 and TRBJ2-1, with 16 positions matching TRBD2. The sequenced material came from naive CD8+ T cells sorted from blood. The origin of this receptor is a woman aged 25 to 45 in good health. Here the CDR3 reads CAISEGTSGRGNNEQFF. In nucleotides, the CDR3 is TGTGCCATCAGTGAAGGGACTAGCGGGAGGGGTAACAATGAGCAGTTCTTC.